The 22 T cell receptor beta chains presented below share a single source sample, sequenced in a study of T cell repertoires in cytomegalovirus infection. These receptors lack a known antigen. One entry per CDR3 protein results from TCRdb running MiXCR on the reads. The profile shows about 310,000 distinct CDR3 sequences, just under 25% of them singletons. This specimen consisted of cultured PBMCs, obtained from culture after CMV antigen stimulation. The receptors shown here come from a human donor in good health (CMV status not recorded). Some clones in this sample may be carry-over from other donors' samples.

The rearrangement links TRBV5-4 to TRBJ2-5, with D perhaps TRBD1 (7 bases). The CDR3 covers 15 residues. The germline V gene has CDR1 SGHNT and CDR2 YYREEE (reference sequence). Trimming cost V 0 bases and J 2 bases, with 11 bases left between them. The DNA for the CDR3 is TGTGCCAGCAGCTTGGGTTCAGGGGGGCAAGAGACCCAGTACTTC. This encodes CASSLGSGGQETQYF.

Only a few counts were recorded for this clonotype. CDR3 protein: CASSYGGLGFTYEQYV. CDR3 nucleotide sequence: TGTGCCAGCAGTTACGGAGGCTTGGGGTTCACCTACGAGCAGTACGTC. The chain recombines TRBV6-2 or TRBV6-3 with TRBJ2-7; a possible D gene is TRBD2 (5 bases). Germline lookup yields CDR1 MNHEY and CDR2 SVGEGT. The V end lost 2 bases, the J end lost 2 bases, and 16 bases lay between the germline ends. CDR3 length: 16 residues.

J is TRBJ1-5 and V is TRBV7-9; D not certain. Trimming stripped 3 bases from V and 1 base from J, with 10 bases between. CDR1 is SEHNR and CDR2 is FQNEAQ in the germline V gene (reference sequence). There are 15 residues in the CDR3. The CDR3 coding sequence is TGTGCCAGCAGCTTCTCTGGCGACAGCAATCAGCCCCAGCATTTT. Encoded protein: CASSFSGDSNQPQHF.

The chain has TRBV12-3 or TRBV12-4 and TRBJ2-5, with no clear D. The CDR3 spans 14 residues. V was cut by 3 bases and J by 3 bases, with 11 bases left in between. The CDR3 protein is CASSFWLTEETQYF. Here the CDR3 DNA reads TGTGCCAGCAGTTTTTGGCTGACTGAAGAGACCCAGTACTTC.

Notes on this clonotype: At one of its ends the junction is not consistent with the germline gene, which may arise from a read error. The CDR3 nucleotides are TGCGTCAGCAGCCAAGAGGGTCACGGCACCGGGGAGCTGTTTTTT. It translates to CVSSQEGHGTGELFF. The chain recombines TRBV4-3 with TRBJ2-2; perhaps TRBD2 as D (5 bases). The CDR3 consists of 15 residues. The germline V gene has CDR1 LGHNA and CDR2 YSLEER.

The V gene is TRBV30, the J gene TRBJ2-1, with 9 bases that match TRBD1. Germline V gene lookup returns CDR1 GTSNPN and CDR2 SVGIG (reference sequence). With 6 bases clipped from V and 1 base from J, the junction kept 7 bases outside the gene matches. The CDR3 is 15 residues long. In DNA form, the CDR3 reads TGTGCCTGCCTGGGTGACAGGGGGTCCTACAATGAGCAGTTCTTC. Translated, it gives CACLGDRGSYNEQFF.

The CDR3 spells CASSLGGADSPLHF. For the CDR3, the DNA is TGTGCCAGCAGTTTAGGGGGGGCGGATTCACCCCTCCACTTT. The rearrangement joins TRBV28 to TRBJ1-6; D might be TRBD1 (6 bases). V was trimmed by 2 bases and J by 8 bases, leaving 10 bases between them. This CDR3 comprises 14 residues. Germline V gene lookup returns CDR1 MDHEN and CDR2 SYDVKM.

The chain links TRBV6-1 to TRBJ2-1, with 11 nucleotides matching TRBD2. The J segment lost 5 bases and the V segment lost 5 bases, leaving 5 bases of the junction unmatched. CDR3 length: 15 amino acids. Germline lookup yields CDR1 MNHNS and CDR2 SASEGT. The CDR3 DNA sequence: TGTGCCAGCAGTACCGGGACTAGCGGAAACAATGAGCAGTTCTTC. Amino acids: CASSTGTSGNNEQFF.

A few counts support this clonotype. The V gene is TRBV15, the J gene TRBJ2-6; D is undetermined. CDR1 is LNHNV and CDR2 is YYDKDF in the germline V gene (reference sequence). This CDR3 spans 15 amino acids. The ends were cut back, 7 bases at V and 0 bases at J, with 10 bases in the middle. The CDR3 nucleotides read TGTGCCACCACCTCCGCAGGCTCTGGGGCCAACGTCCTGACTTTC. Translating gives CATTSAGSGANVLTF.

The V gene is TRBV27, the J gene TRBJ2-7, with 14 bases that match TRBD2. The CDR3 runs 22 residues. After removal of 5 bases from V and 1 base from J, the junction contained 22 bases not matched to a gene. Germline lookup yields CDR1 MNHEY and CDR2 SMNVEV (reference sequence). The CDR3 here is CASSPAGPGLAGVIDGSYEQYF. CDR3 nucleotides: TGTGCCAGCAGTCCCGCCGGGCCGGGACTAGCGGGAGTTATTGATGGGTCCTACGAGCAGTACTTC.

The chain uses TRBV29-1 and TRBJ2-1, with unresolved D. With 2 bases removed from V and 2 bases from J, the gap between germline ends came to 16 bases. CDR1 and CDR2 (germline): SQVTM, ANQGSEA. The CDR3 sequence is 16 residues long. The CDR3 spells CSVETRLSSTYNEQFF. Here the CDR3 DNA reads TGCAGCGTTGAAACGCGACTCTCAAGTACCTACAATGAGCAGTTCTTC.

This clonotype was recorded a few times. The CDR3 DNA reads as TGTGCCAGCAGCCCAGTTGTAAAAGCGGGAGGTAGCCACAATGAGCAGTTCTTC. This sequence encodes CASSPVVKAGGSHNEQFF. This sequence joins TRBV7-6 and TRBJ2-1, with TRBD2 matching 9 bases. V lost 5 bases to trimming and J lost 5 bases; unmatched junction nucleotides: 16. The germline V gene has CDR1 SGHVS and CDR2 FNYEAQ. This CDR3 comprises 18 residues.

This clonotype is a singleton in its sample. The CDR3 loop is CASSSAKGRDFQYGYTF. The CDR3, as DNA: TGTGCCAGCAGTTCCGCGAAAGGTAGAGATTTTCAGTATGGCTACACCTTC. The V and J genes are TRBV6-5 and TRBJ1-2; D is uncertain. V gave up 4 bases and J gave up 5 bases, with 23 bases separating them. Germline CDR1 MNHEY, CDR2 SVGAGI. The CDR3 consists of 17 residues.

This clonotype was detected only a few times. The J gene is TRBJ1-5, the V gene TRBV10-3; D is perhaps TRBD1 (5 bases). Germline V gives CDR1 ENHRY, CDR2 SYGVKD. This CDR3 comprises 17 residues. The V gene lost 0 bases and the J gene lost 5 bases, with 17 bases spanning the gap. CDR3 sequence reads: CAISESRLGGADQPQHF. As DNA, the CDR3 is TGTGCCATCAGTGAGTCGAGGTTAGGAGGGGCGGATCAGCCCCAGCATTTT.

This chain links TRBV15 with TRBJ2-3; TRBD2 aligns across 13 bases. V lost 1 base to trimming and J lost 7 bases; unmatched junction nucleotides: 5. CDR3 length: 16 residues. Germline values: CDR1 LNHNV, CDR2 YYDKDF (reference sequence). The CDR3 nucleotides are TGTGCCACCAGCAGAGGAACTAGCGGGAGGGCCTATACGCAGTATTTT. Its translation is CATSRGTSGRAYTQYF.

This sequence joins TRBV29-1 and TRBJ1-2; the D is unclear. The germline V and J ends were trimmed by 6 bases and 7 bases, with 36 bases remaining between them. The CDR3 is 19 amino acids. The germline CDR1 and CDR2 sequences are SQVTM and ANQGSEA. The CDR3 loop reads CSVAPLLWTDSPRFSGYTF. The CDR3 DNA follows: TGCAGCGTCGCCCCCCTTTTATGGACGGATTCTCCACGTTTCTCTGGCTACACCTTC.

This clonotype was recorded a few times. This sequence joins TRBV6-1 and TRBJ2-3, with TRBD2 matching over 12 bases. CDR3 length equals 16 residues. J lost 1 base, V lost 4 bases, and 3 bases had no gene match. Germline V lookup: CDR1 MNHNS, CDR2 SASEGT. CDR3 sequence: CASSARLAGGTDTQYF. The CDR3 bases are TGTGCCAGCAGTGCCCGACTAGCGGGAGGCACAGATACGCAGTATTTT.

The chain carries TRBV19 and TRBJ2-1, with 8 positions matching TRBD2. The germline CDR1 and CDR2 sequences are LNHDA and SQIVND (reference sequence). The CDR3 sequence is 12 residues long. The V gene end was trimmed by 2 bases and the J gene end by 13 bases; junction bases not matched to a gene: 4. CDR3 residues: CASSIPSGSQFF. The CDR3 DNA follows: TGTGCCAGTAGTATACCCAGCGGGAGTCAGTTCTTC.

This sequence joins TRBV7-9 and TRBJ1-2; 7 bases match TRBD1. The V segment lost 1 base and the J segment 3 bases; nucleotides outside the gene matches: 5. Germline V gene data show CDR1 as SEHNR and CDR2 as FQNEAQ (reference sequence). This CDR3 is 15 amino acids long. This chain's CDR3 is CASSLGTGSDYGYTF. The CDR3 nucleotides are TGTGCCAGCAGCTTAGGGACAGGTTCGGACTATGGCTACACCTTC. Variable domain in full (rest from reference TRBV7-9 and TRBJ1-2): DTGVSQNPRHKITKRGQNVTFRCDPISEHNRLYWYRQTLGQGPEFLTYFQNEAQLEKSRLLSDRFSAERPKGSFSTLEIQRTEQGDSAMYLCASSLGTGSDYGYTFGSGTRLTVV.

The gene calls are TRBV2 and TRBJ2-7, with TRBD1 matching over 8 bases. CDR1 and CDR2 from the germline V gene are SNHLY and FYNNEI. The CDR3 consists of 13 residues. The V segment lost 6 bases and the J segment 6 bases; nucleotides outside the gene matches: 7. In DNA, the CDR3 is TGTGCCAGCAGCGTGACAGGGGTCGGCGAGCAGTACGTC. Protein sequence: CASSVTGVGEQYV.

The V and J genes are TRBV28 and TRBJ1-5; 10 nucleotides agree with TRBD1. CDR1 and CDR2 from the germline V gene are MDHEN and SYDVKM. J lost 9 bases, V lost 6 bases, and 14 bases had no gene match. The CDR3 totals 16 residues. This chain's CDR3 is CASRARPGTGDLPQHF. DNA for the CDR3: TGTGCCAGCAGGGCCCGTCCTGGGACAGGGGATCTGCCCCAGCATTTT.

The chain couples TRBV5-1 to TRBJ2-1; 8 bases map to TRBD2. CDR3 length: 15 amino acids. Germline assignment: CDR1 SGHRS and CDR2 YFSETQ. V lost 4 bases to trimming and J lost 5 bases; unmatched junction nucleotides: 8. CDR3 sequence reads: CASSDGVSGDNEQFF. For the CDR3, the DNA is TGCGCCAGCAGCGATGGTGTTAGCGGGGACAATGAGCAGTTCTTC.